This TCR beta chain was retrieved from a study of cytomegalovirus exposure and HLA in healthy donors. Study-wide context: The 666 first-cohort repertoires shared a platform with the 120 or so validation repertoires, as reported in a later analysis.

CDR3 length: 14 amino acids. Germline CDR1 and CDR2: MNHNY and SVGAGI (reference sequence). The V end lost 5 bases, the J end lost 4 bases, and 15 bases lay between the germline ends. The assay was immunoSEQ multiplex PCR, and TCRdb's table has in-frame clones only and misses some. The data show roughly 50,000 clones, 75% to 95% seen once. The receptor was derived from a man aged 18-30 years in good health and CMV-seronegative. The chain joins TRBV6-6 to TRBJ2-7; D gene ambiguous. Sample: PBMCs. CDR3 amino acids: CASSRTLGLYEQYF. The CDR3 bases are TGTGCCAGCAGTCGCACCTTGGGCTTGTACGAGCAGTACTTC.